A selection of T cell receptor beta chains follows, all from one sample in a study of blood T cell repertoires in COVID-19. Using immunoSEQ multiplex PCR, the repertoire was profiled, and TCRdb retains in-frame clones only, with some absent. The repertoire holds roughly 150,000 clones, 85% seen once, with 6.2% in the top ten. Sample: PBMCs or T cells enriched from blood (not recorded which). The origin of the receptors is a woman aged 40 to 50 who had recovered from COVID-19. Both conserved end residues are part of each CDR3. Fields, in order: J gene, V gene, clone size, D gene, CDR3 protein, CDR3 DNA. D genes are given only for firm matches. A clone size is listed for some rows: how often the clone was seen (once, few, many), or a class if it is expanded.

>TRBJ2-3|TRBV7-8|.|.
CASSLGFGRDRSTDTQYF
TGTGCCAGCAGCTTAGGTTTTGGGCGGGACAGAAGCACAGATACGCAGTATTTT
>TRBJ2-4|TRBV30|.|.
CAWNLRGGPLNIQYF
TGTGCCTGGAACCTGAGGGGGGGCCCCCTAAACATTCAGTACTTC
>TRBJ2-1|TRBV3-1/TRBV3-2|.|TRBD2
CASSQDRGRAGGPNEQFF
TGTGCCAGCAGCCAAGATCGGGGAAGAGCGGGAGGGCCGAATGAGCAGTTCTTC
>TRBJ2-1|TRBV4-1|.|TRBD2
CASSQDWTSGGEQFF
TGCGCCAGCAGCCAAGATTGGACTAGTGGGGGGGAGCAGTTCTTC
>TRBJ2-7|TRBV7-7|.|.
CASSLGLAGSDEQYF
TGTGCCAGCAGCTTAGGCCTAGCTGGCAGCGACGAGCAGTACTTC
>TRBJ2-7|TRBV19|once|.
CASSPGGEAYEQYF
TGTGCCAGTAGTCCGGGGGGCGAAGCCTACGAGCAGTACTTC
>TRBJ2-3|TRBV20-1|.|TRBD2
CSASPAGGADTQYF
TGCAGTGCTAGTCCCGCGGGGGGTGCAGATACGCAGTATTTT
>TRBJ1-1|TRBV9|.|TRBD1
CASSTRTGGNTEAFF
TGTGCCAGCAGCACTCGGACAGGGGGGAACACTGAAGCTTTCTTT
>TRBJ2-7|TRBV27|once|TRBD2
CASSLATSGSLAYEQYF
TGTGCCAGCAGTTTAGCGACTAGCGGGAGTCTTGCGTACGAGCAGTACTTC
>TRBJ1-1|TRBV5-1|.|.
CASSLLGGRGEAFF
TGCGCCAGCAGCCTTCTCGGGGGAAGGGGTGAAGCTTTCTTT
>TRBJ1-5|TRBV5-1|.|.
CASSLFTDQPQHF
TGCGCCAGCAGCTTGTTCACGGATCAGCCCCAGCATTTT
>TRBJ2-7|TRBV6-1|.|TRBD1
CASSDMDRGSYEQYF
TGTGCCAGCAGTGATATGGACAGGGGATCCTACGAGCAGTACTTC
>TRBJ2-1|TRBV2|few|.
CASRPLRTDYNEQFF
TGTGCCAGCAGGCCCCTCCGGACAGACTACAATGAGCAGTTCTTC
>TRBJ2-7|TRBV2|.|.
CASSDRVILYEQYF
TGTGCCAGCAGTGACCGGGTAATCCTCTACGAGCAGTACTTC
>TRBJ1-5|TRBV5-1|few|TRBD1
CASSLGDRDQPQHF
TGCGCCAGCAGCTTGGGGGACAGGGATCAGCCCCAGCATTTT
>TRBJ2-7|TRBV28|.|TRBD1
CASRLAGGSYEQYF
TGTGCCAGCAGACTTGCAGGGGGCTCCTACGAGCAGTACTTC
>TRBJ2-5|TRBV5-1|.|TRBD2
CASSLEASGRAGETQYF
TGCGCCAGCAGCTTGGAGGCTAGCGGGAGGGCCGGGGAGACCCAGTACTTC
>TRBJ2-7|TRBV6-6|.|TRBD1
CATTGTGDGEQYF
TGTGCCACCACCGGGACAGGTGATGGGGAGCAGTACTTC
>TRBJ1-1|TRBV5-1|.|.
CASSEVTGEEAFF
TGCGCCAGCAGCGAAGTTACGGGGGAGGAAGCTTTCTTT
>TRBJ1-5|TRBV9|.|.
CASSSRGGANQPQHF
TGTGCCAGCAGCTCTCGGGGGGGGGCAAATCAGCCCCAGCATTTT
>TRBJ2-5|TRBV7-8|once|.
CASSQDRFQETQYF
TGTGCCAGCAGCCAAGACAGATTCCAAGAGACCCAGTACTTC
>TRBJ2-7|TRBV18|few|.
CASSRTLSSYEQYF
TGTGCCAGCTCACGGACTCTTAGCTCCTACGAGCAGTACTTC
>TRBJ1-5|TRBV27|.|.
CASRGFANQPQHF
TGTGCCAGCAGGGGCTTCGCGAATCAGCCCCAGCATTTT
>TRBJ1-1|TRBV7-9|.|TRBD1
CASSLTGALDTEAFF
TGTGCCAGCAGCTTAACAGGGGCCCTAGACACTGAAGCTTTCTTT
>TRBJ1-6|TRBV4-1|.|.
CASSQETVSNSPLHF
TGCGCCAGCAGCCAAGAGACAGTCTCTAATTCACCCCTCCACTTT
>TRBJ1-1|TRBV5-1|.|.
CASSPDNLGMNTEAFF
TGCGCCAGCAGCCCGGACAACCTGGGCATGAACACTGAAGCTTTCTTT